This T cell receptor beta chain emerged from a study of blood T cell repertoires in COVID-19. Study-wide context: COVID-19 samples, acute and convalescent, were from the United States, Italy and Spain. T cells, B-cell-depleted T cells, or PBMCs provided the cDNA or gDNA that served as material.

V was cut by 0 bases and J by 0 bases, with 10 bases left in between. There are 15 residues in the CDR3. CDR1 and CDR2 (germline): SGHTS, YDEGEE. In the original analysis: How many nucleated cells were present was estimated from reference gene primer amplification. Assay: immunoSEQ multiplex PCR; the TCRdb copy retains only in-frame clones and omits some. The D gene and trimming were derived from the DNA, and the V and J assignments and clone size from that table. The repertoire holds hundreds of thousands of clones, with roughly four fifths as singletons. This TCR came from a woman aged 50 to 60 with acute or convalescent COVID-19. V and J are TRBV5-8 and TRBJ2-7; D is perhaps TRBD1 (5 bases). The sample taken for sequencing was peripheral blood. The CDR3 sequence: CASSLAKGRSYEQYF. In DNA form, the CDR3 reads TGTGCCAGCAGCTTGGCCAAGGGGCGCTCCTACGAGCAGTACTTC.